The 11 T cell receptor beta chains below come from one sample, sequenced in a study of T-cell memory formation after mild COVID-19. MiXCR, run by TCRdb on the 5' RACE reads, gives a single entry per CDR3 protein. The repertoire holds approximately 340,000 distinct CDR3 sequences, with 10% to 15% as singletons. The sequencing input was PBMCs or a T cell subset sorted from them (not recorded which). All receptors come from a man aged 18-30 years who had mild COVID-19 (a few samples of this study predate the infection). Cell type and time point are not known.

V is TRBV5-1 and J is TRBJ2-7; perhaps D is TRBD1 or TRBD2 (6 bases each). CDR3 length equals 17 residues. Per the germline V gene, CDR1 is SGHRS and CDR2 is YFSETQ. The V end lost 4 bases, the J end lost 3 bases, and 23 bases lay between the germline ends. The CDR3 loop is CASSPRGAGTIFYEQYF. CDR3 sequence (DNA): TGCGCCAGCAGCCCCCGCGGGGCAGGGACAATTTTCTACGAGCAGTACTTC.

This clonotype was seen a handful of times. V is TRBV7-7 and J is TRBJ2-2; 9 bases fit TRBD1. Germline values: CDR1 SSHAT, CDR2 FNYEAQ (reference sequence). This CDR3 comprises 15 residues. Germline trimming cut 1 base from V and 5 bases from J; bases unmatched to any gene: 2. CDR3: CASSLEGQGTGELFF. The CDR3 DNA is TGTGCCAGCAGCTTAGAGGGACAGGGAACCGGGGAGCTGTTTTTT.

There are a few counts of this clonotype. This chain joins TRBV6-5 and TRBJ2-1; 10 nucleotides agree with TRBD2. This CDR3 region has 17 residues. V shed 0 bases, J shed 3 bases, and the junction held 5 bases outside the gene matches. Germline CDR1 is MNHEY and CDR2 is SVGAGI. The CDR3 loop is CASSYSKTSGDYNEQFF. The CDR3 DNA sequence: TGTGCCAGCAGTTACTCGAAAACTAGCGGGGACTACAATGAGCAGTTCTTC.

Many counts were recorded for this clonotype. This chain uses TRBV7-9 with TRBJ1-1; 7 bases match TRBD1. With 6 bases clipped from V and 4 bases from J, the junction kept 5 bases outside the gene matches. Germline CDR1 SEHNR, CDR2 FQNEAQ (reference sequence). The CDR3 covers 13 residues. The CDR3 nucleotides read TGTGCCAGCAGTTCTCAGGGGGGCACTGAAGCTTTCTTT. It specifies CASSSQGGTEAFF.

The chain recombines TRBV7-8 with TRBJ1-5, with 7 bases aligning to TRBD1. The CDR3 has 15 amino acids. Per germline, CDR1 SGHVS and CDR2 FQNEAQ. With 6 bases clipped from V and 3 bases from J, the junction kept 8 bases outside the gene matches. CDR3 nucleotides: TGTGCCAGCAGTCAAAGGGACAGTAACAATCAGCCCCAGCATTTT. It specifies CASSQRDSNNQPQHF.

The CDR3 nucleotides are TGCGCCAGCAGCCCCGGACTAGGGGGAGATACGCAGTATTTT. Its protein product is CASSPGLGGDTQYF. The chain employs TRBV4-3 and TRBJ2-3; D is possibly TRBD2 (7 bases). The CDR3 is made up of 14 amino acids. Trimming removed 4 bases at V and 5 bases at J, with 13 bases between. The germline V gene has CDR1 LGHNA and CDR2 YSLEER.

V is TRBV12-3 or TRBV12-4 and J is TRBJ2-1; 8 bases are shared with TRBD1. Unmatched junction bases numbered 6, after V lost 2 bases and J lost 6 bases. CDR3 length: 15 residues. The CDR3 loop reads CASSLQDREVNEQFF. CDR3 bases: TGTGCCAGCAGTTTACAGGACAGGGAGGTCAATGAGCAGTTCTTC.

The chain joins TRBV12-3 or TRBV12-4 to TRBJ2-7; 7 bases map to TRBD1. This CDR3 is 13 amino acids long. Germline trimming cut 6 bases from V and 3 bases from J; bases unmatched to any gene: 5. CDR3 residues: CASSRGQVYEQYV. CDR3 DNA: TGTGCCAGCAGCCGCGGACAGGTCTACGAGCAGTACGTC.

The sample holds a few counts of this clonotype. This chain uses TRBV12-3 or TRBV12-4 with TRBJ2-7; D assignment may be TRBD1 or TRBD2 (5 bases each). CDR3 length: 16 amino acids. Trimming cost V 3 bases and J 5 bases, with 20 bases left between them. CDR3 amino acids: CASSFRLGTGTDEQYF. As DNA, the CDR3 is TGTGCCAGCAGTTTCAGGCTCGGGACGGGGACCGACGAGCAGTACTTC.

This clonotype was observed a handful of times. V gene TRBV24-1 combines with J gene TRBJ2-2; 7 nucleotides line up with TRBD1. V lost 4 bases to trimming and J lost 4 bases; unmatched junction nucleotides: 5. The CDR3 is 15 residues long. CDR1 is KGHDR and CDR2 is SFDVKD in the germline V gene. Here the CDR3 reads CATSERRTGTGELFF. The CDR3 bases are TGTGCCACCAGTGAGCGGCGGACAGGCACCGGGGAGCTGTTTTTT.

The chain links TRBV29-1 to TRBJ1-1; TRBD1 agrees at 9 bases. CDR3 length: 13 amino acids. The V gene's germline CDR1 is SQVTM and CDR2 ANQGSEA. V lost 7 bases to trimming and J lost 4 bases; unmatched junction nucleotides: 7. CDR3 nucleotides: TGCAGCGGCGATCGACAGGGGGGCACTGAAGCTTTCTTT. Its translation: CSGDRQGGTEAFF.